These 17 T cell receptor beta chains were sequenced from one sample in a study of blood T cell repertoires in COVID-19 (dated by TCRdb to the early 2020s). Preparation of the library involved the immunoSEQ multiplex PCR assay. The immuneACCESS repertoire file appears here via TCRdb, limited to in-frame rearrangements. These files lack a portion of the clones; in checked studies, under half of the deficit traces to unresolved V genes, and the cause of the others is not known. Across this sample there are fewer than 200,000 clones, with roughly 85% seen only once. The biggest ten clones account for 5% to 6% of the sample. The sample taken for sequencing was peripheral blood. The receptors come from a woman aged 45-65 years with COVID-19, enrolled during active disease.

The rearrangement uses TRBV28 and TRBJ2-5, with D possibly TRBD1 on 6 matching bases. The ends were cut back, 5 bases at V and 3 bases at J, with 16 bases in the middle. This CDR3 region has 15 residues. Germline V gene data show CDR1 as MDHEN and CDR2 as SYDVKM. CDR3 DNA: TGTGCCAGCAGTCGTGCGTCCGAGGGGGAAGAGACCCAGTACTTC. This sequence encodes CASSRASEGEETQYF.

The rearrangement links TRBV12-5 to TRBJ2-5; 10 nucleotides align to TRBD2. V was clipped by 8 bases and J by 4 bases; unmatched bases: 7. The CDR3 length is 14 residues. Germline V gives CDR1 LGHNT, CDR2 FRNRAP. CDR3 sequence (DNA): TGTGCTAGTAGCCCTAGCGGGGGCCGAGAGACCCAGTACTTC. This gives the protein CASSPSGGRETQYF.

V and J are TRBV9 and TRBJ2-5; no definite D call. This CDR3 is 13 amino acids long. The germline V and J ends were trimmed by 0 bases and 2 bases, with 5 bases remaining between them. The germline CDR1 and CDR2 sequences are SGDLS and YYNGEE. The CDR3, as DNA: TGTGCCAGCAGCGTAGGGCCACAAGAGACCCAGTACTTC. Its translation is CASSVGPQETQYF.

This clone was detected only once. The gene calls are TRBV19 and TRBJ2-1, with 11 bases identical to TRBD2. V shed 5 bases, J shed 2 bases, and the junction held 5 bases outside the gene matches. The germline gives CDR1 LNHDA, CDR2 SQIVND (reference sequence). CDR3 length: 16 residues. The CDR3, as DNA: TGTGCCAGTAGTTCAATAGCGGGGGGGCCCTACAATGAGCAGTTCTTC. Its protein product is CASSSIAGGPYNEQFF.

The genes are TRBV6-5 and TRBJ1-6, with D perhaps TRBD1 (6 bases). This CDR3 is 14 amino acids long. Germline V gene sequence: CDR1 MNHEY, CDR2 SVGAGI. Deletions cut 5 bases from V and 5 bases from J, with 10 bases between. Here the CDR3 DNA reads TGTGCCAGCAGTACGAGACAGGATAATTCACCCCTCCACTTT. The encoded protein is CASSTRQDNSPLHF.

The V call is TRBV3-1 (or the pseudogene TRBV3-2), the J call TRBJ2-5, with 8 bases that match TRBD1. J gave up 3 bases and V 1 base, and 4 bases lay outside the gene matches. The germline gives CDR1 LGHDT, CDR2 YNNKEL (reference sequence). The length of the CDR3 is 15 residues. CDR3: CASSQGGQAKETQYF. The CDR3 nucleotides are TGTGCCAGCAGCCAAGGGGGACAGGCCAAAGAGACCCAGTACTTC.

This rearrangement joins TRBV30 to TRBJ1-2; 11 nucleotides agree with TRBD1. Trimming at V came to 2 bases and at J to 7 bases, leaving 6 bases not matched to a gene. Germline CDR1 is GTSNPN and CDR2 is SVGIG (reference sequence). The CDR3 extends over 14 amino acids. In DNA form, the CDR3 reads TGTGCCTGGAGTCCCGGACAGGGGGCTCGTGGCTACACCTTC. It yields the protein CAWSPGQGARGYTF. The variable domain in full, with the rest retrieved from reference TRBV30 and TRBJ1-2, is SQTIHQWPATLVQPVGSPLSLECTVEGTSNPNLYWYRQAAGRGLQLLFYSVGIGQISSEVPQNLSASRPQDRQFILSSKKLLLSDSGFYLCAWSPGQGARGYTFGSGTRLTVV.

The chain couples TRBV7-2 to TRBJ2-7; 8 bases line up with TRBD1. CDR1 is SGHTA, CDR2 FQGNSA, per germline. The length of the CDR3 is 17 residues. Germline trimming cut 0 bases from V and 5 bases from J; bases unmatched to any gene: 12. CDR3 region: CASSLAGGQGARNEQYF. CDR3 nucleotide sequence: TGTGCCAGCAGCTTAGCGGGAGGTCAGGGGGCAAGAAACGAGCAGTACTTC.

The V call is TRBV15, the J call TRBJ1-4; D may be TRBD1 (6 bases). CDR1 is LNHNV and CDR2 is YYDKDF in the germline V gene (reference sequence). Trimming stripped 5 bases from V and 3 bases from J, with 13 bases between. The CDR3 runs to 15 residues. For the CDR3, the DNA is TGTGCCACCAGCCGCGGGGGGCTAGCTAATGAAAAACTGTTTTTT. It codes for CATSRGGLANEKLFF.

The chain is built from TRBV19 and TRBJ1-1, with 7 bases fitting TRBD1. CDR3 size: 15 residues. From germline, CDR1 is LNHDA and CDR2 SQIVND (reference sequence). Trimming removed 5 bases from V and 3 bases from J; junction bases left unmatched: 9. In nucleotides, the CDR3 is TGTGCCAGTAGTCTACAGGGGAGGCGTGACACTGAAGCTTTCTTT. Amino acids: CASSLQGRRDTEAFF.

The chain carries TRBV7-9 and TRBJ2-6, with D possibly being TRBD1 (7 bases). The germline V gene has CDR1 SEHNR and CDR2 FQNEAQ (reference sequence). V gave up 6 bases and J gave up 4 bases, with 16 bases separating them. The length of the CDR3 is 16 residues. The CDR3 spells CASRSTGDLGANVLTF. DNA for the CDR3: TGTGCCAGCAGATCCACAGGGGACTTGGGGGCCAACGTCCTGACTTTC.

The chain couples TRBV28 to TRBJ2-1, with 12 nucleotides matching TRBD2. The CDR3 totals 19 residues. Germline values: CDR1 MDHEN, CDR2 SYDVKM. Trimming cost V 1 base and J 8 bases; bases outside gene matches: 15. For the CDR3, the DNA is TGTGCCAGCAGTTTATTCGCTAGCGGGGGGGCAGTAGTAACGGATGAGCAGTTCTTC. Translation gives CASSLFASGGAVVTDEQFF.

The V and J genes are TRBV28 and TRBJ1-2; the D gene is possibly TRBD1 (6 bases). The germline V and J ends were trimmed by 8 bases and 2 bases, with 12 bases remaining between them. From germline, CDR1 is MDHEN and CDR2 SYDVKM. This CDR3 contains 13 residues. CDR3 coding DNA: TGTGCCAGCGGGGGGGCTGTGAACTATGGCTACACCTTC. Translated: CASGGAVNYGYTF.

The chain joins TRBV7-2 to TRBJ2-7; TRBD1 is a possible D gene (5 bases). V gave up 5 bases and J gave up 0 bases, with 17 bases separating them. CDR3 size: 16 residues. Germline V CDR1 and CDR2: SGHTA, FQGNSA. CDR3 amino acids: CASSPGWASPSYEQYF. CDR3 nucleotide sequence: TGTGCCAGCAGCCCAGGGTGGGCTAGTCCCTCCTACGAGCAGTACTTC. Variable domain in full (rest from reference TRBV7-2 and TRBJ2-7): GAGVSQSPSNKVTEKGKDVELRCDPISGHTALYWYRQSLGQGLEFLIYFQGNSAPDKSGLPSDRFSAERTGGSVSTLTIQRTQQEDSAVYLCASSPGWASPSYEQYFGPGTRLTVT.

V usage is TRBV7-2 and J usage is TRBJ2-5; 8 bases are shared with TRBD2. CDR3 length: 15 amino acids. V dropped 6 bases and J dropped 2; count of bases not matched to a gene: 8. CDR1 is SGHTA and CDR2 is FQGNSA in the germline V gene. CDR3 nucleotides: TGTGCCAGCAGAGAGACGGGGGGGGAGCAAGAGACCCAGTACTTC. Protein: CASRETGGEQETQYF.

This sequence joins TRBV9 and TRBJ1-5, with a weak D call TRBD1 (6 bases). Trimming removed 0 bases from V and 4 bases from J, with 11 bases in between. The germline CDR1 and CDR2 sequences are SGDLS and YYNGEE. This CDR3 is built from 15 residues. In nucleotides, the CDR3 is TGTGCCAGCAGCGTAGGGGTCCAGGGGAATCAGCCCCAGCATTTT. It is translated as CASSVGVQGNQPQHF.

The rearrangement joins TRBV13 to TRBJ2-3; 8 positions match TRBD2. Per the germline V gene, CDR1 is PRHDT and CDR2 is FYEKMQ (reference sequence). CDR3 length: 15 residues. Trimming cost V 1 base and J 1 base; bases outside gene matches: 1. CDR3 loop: CASSLALAGTDTQYF. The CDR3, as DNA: TGTGCCAGCAGCTTAGCACTAGCGGGCACAGATACGCAGTATTTT.